The 24 T cell receptor beta chains presented below share a single source sample, sequenced in a study of OX40 agonist ivuxolimab in advanced cancers. The repertoire was sequenced with immunoSEQ multiplex PCR; TCRdb's copy has only in-frame clones and lacks some. The sample has 25,000 to 35,000 clones; 86% are singletons. The sample here was CD4+ or CD8+ T cells sorted from blood, taken in a trial of the OX40 agonist ivuxolimab. The receptors were gathered from an adult with an advanced solid tumor such as melanoma, head and neck, liver or kidney cancer.

In this sample, this clone turned up once. The chain combines TRBV7-3 with TRBJ2-1, with 12 bases identical to TRBD2. The J segment lost 3 bases and the V segment lost 5 bases, leaving 14 bases of the junction unmatched. CDR3 length: 19 residues. The germline CDR1 and CDR2 sequences are SGHTA and FQGTGA. DNA of the CDR3: TGTGCCAGCAGCCCAGGACTAGCGGGAACGCGGGGGGACTACAATGAGCAGTTCTTC. Translation gives CASSPGLAGTRGDYNEQFF.

V is TRBV13 and J is TRBJ1-1, with TRBD1 matching over 11 bases. CDR1 PRHDT and CDR2 FYEKMQ come from the germline V gene (reference sequence). J lost 4 bases, V lost 4 bases, and 5 bases had no gene match. The CDR3 loop spans 15 amino acids. The CDR3 protein is CASSSPGTGGTEAFF. As DNA, the CDR3 is TGTGCCAGCAGCTCGCCCGGGACAGGGGGCACTGAAGCTTTCTTT.

V gene TRBV5-4 combines with J gene TRBJ1-5, with TRBD1 matching over 7 bases. Trimming took 1 base from V and 1 from J; bases not matched to a gene: 5. Looked up from germline, CDR1 is SGHNT and CDR2 is YYREEE (reference sequence). The CDR3 is 16 amino acids. The CDR3 spells CASSLSETGSNQPQHF. The DNA of the CDR3 is TGTGCCAGCAGCTTGAGTGAGACAGGGAGCAATCAGCCCCAGCATTTT.

This clone was recorded a few times. The chain uses TRBV11-3 and TRBJ1-1, with 7 positions matching TRBD1. The CDR3 runs to 14 residues. CDR1 SGHNT and CDR2 YENEEA come from the germline V gene. V trimming: 5 bases; J trimming: 1 base; junction bases outside the gene matches: 4. As DNA, the CDR3 is TGTGCCAGCAGCATACGGACAGGGAACACTGAAGCTTTCTTT. Translation gives CASSIRTGNTEAFF.

The chain is built from TRBV4-1 and TRBJ2-7; the D gene is possibly TRBD2 (7 bases). The CDR3 is 13 amino acids. With 4 bases removed from V and 3 bases from J, the gap between germline ends came to 10 bases. Germline values: CDR1 MGHRA, CDR2 YSYEKL. Here the CDR3 DNA reads TGCGCCAGCAGCCCGGGGGGCGGCTACGAGCAGTACTTC. Encoded protein: CASSPGGGYEQYF.

This chain links TRBV6-1 with TRBJ1-2; no firm D call. V was cut by 7 bases and J by 4 bases, with 16 bases left in between. Per the germline V gene, CDR1 is MNHNS and CDR2 is SASEGT. The CDR3 runs to 14 residues. CDR3 sequence reads: CASTPGVGIYGYTF. The CDR3 nucleotides are TGTGCCAGCACCCCCGGGGTAGGGATCTATGGCTACACCTTC.

The chain employs TRBV5-6 and TRBJ1-5; a possible D gene is TRBD1 (6 bases). Germline lookup yields CDR1 SGHDT and CDR2 YYEEEE. The germline V and J ends were trimmed by 4 bases and 3 bases, with 11 bases remaining between them. This CDR3 has 14 amino acids. CDR3 nucleotide sequence: TGTGCCAGCAGCCGCGGACAGTTCAATCAGCCCCAGCATTTT. Its protein product is CASSRGQFNQPQHF.

This sequence joins TRBV13 and TRBJ2-2; the D gene is possibly TRBD2 (5 bases). This CDR3 contains 15 residues. Trimming removed 0 bases at V and 3 bases at J, with 8 bases between. CDR1 and CDR2 from the germline V gene are PRHDT and FYEKMQ (reference sequence). The CDR3 DNA sequence: TGTGCCAGCAGCTTAGGGGACTTCGACACCGGGGAGCTGTTTTTT. The encoded protein is CASSLGDFDTGELFF.

The CDR3 here is CAISEPEQGSYNEQFF. The DNA of the CDR3 is TGTGCCATCAGTGAGCCAGAACAGGGGTCCTACAATGAGCAGTTCTTC. This chain joins TRBV10-3 and TRBJ2-1; 7 bases line up with TRBD1. Per the germline V gene, CDR1 is ENHRY and CDR2 is SYGVKD. The CDR3 sequence is 16 residues long. The J segment lost 1 base and the V segment lost 2 bases, leaving 5 bases of the junction unmatched.

The chain combines TRBV12-5 with TRBJ1-2; 7 bases fit TRBD1. Unmatched junction bases numbered 10, after V lost 3 bases and J lost 6 bases. The CDR3 loop spans 15 amino acids. Germline V lookup: CDR1 LGHNT, CDR2 FRNRAP. CDR3 nucleotide sequence: TGTGCTAGTGGTTTCGGACAGGCAGCGGGGCATGGCTACACCTTC. It yields the protein CASGFGQAAGHGYTF.

The chain employs TRBV7-9 and TRBJ2-1; D not resolved. The V end was cut by 7 bases, the J end by 0 bases, with 7 bases between. Germline CDR1 and CDR2: SEHNR and FQNEAQ (reference sequence). This CDR3 contains 13 residues. CDR3 in amino acids: CASIGISYNEQFF. DNA for the CDR3: TGTGCCAGCATTGGGATCTCCTACAATGAGCAGTTCTTC.

A few counts support this clone. This chain uses TRBV28 with TRBJ2-1; tentatively, D is TRBD2 (6 bases). Trimming removed 6 bases at V and 5 bases at J, with 14 bases between. This CDR3 region has 14 residues. The germline CDR1 and CDR2 sequences are MDHEN and SYDVKM. CDR3 protein: CASSLLGSNNEQFF. CDR3 DNA sequence: TGTGCCAGCAGCTTACTCGGGAGCAACAATGAGCAGTTCTTC.

V and J are TRBV27 and TRBJ2-7; D might be TRBD1 or TRBD2, each matching 6 bases. V lost 2 bases and J lost 3, with 17 bases in between. CDR3 length: 16 residues. Germline loops: CDR1 MNHEY, CDR2 SMNVEV (reference sequence). CDR3: CASSLTSPGAIYEQYF. CDR3 nucleotides: TGTGCCAGCAGTTTAACGTCTCCGGGGGCAATCTACGAGCAGTACTTC.

The CDR3 spells CASSPTGTHRGEQFF. The CDR3, as DNA: TGTGCCAGCAGCCCGACCGGGACTCATCGGGGGGAGCAGTTCTTC. The chain carries TRBV7-9 and TRBJ2-1; D possibly corresponds to TRBD2 (6 bases). The CDR3 runs 15 residues. V was cut by 5 bases and J by 10 bases, with 21 bases left in between. Germline CDR1 and CDR2: SEHNR and FQNEAQ (reference sequence).

The V call is TRBV4-2, the J call TRBJ2-1; 10 bases are shared with TRBD2. The CDR3 spans 15 residues. Germline V lookup: CDR1 LGHNA, CDR2 YNFKEQ. Unmatched junction bases numbered 7, after V lost 3 bases and J lost 8 bases. This chain's CDR3 is CASSHASGSIDEQFF. The CDR3 DNA follows: TGTGCCAGCAGCCACGCTAGCGGGAGCATCGATGAGCAGTTCTTC.

The genes are TRBV27 and TRBJ2-1; possibly TRBD1 for D (6 bases). CDR1 is MNHEY and CDR2 is SMNVEV in the germline V gene (reference sequence). Trimming took off 6 bases at V and 10 bases at J, with 16 bases between the two ends. The length of the CDR3 is 13 residues. Here the CDR3 reads CASRLLGRGEQFF. As DNA, the CDR3 is TGTGCCAGCAGACTACTAGGTAGGGGGGAGCAGTTCTTC.

A single count supports this clone. The J gene is TRBJ2-5, the V gene TRBV11-3; D possibly matches TRBD1 or TRBD2 (6 bases each). The CDR3 runs to 17 residues. Trimming removed 6 bases from V and 5 bases from J, with 25 bases in between. Looked up from germline, CDR1 is SGHNT and CDR2 is YENEEA. The CDR3 loop is CASSRTGTSAGWETQYF. The CDR3 nucleotides read TGTGCCAGCAGTCGCACCGGGACATCCGCGGGGTGGGAGACCCAGTACTTC.

The chain recombines TRBV28 with TRBJ1-2; D gene unclear. V was clipped by 5 bases and J by 6 bases, with 7 bases between them. Germline loops: CDR1 MDHEN, CDR2 SYDVKM. This CDR3 has 11 residues. The CDR3 region has the DNA TGTGCCAGCAGTGCTTGGGATGGCTACACCTTC. Translated: CASSAWDGYTF.

Only a few counts were recorded for this clone. The rearrangement joins TRBV7-9 to TRBJ2-2; 8 bases align to TRBD2. The CDR3 spans 15 residues. Germline V lookup: CDR1 SEHNR, CDR2 FQNEAQ (reference sequence). Unmatched junction bases numbered 4, after V lost 5 bases and J lost 2 bases. The CDR3 nucleotides are TGTGCCAGCAGCCTTAGCGGGGACAACACCGGGGAGCTGTTTTTT. Its translation: CASSLSGDNTGELFF.

The V gene is TRBV7-2, the J gene TRBJ2-7; no clear D gene. The germline V gene has CDR1 SGHTA and CDR2 FQGNSA. V was shortened by 3 bases and J by 3 bases, with 6 bases between the two germline ends. This CDR3 contains 12 residues. CDR3 nucleotide sequence: TGTGCCAGCAGCTTGAGCTTCTACGAGCAGTACTTC. It codes for CASSLSFYEQYF.

CDR3: CSVEAPPVHLTDTQYF. CDR3 in DNA: TGCAGCGTTGAAGCCCCGCCGGTCCACCTCACAGATACGCAGTATTTT. The gene calls are TRBV29-1 and TRBJ2-3; D ambiguous. The V end was cut by 1 base, the J end by 2 bases, with 16 bases between. This CDR3 is 16 amino acids long. Germline CDR1 reads SQVTM; CDR2 reads ANQGSEA.

The gene calls are TRBV4-1 and TRBJ2-3; D call uncertain. Germline CDR1 reads MGHRA; CDR2 reads YSYEKL. The CDR3 runs to 14 residues. V lost 2 bases and J lost 4, with 10 bases in between. The CDR3, as DNA: TGCGCCAGCAGCCAAAAGATAGTCCCAGATACGCAGTATTTT. It translates to CASSQKIVPDTQYF.

J is TRBJ2-7 and V is TRBV30; 7 nucleotides match TRBD2. Germline CDR1 is GTSNPN and CDR2 is SVGIG (reference sequence). V dropped 2 bases and J dropped 2; count of bases not matched to a gene: 12. The CDR3 extends over 16 amino acids. CDR3 loop: CAWSHPSQRGTYEQYF. The CDR3 DNA follows: TGTGCCTGGAGTCACCCTTCTCAGCGGGGAACCTACGAGCAGTACTTC.

The chain carries TRBV4-1 and TRBJ2-3; D is possibly TRBD2 (5 bases). This CDR3 region has 16 residues. With 0 bases removed from V and 4 bases from J, the gap between germline ends came to 14 bases. Germline V gives CDR1 MGHRA, CDR2 YSYEKL. The CDR3 DNA is TGCGCCAGCAGCCAAGATAGCGTCCGTGGGGCAGATACGCAGTATTTT. This codes for CASSQDSVRGADTQYF.